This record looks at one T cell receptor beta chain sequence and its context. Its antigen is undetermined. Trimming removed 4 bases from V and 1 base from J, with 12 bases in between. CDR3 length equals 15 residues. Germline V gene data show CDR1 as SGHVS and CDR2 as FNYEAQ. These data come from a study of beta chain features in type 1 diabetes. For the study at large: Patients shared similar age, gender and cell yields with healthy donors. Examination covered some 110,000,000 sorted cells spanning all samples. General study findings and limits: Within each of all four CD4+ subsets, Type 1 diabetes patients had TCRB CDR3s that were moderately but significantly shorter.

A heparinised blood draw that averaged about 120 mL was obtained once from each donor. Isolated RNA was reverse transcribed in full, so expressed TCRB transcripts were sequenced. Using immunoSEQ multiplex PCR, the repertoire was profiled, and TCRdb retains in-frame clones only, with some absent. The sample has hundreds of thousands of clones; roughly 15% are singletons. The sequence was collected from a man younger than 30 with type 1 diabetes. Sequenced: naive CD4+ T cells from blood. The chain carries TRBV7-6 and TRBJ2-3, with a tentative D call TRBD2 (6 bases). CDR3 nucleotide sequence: TGTGCCAGCAGCTCCCCCGGGACTGGCACAGATACGCAGTATTTT. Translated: CASSSPGTGTDTQYF.